This T cell receptor (beta chain) is from a study of radiotherapy plus CTLA-4 blockade in lung cancer listed by TCRdb under 2018. The study in broad terms: Objective responses occurred in roughly 19% of enrolled patients, and just over 30% achieved disease control. Results and caveats for the whole study, not just this receptor: TCR clones derived from tumors expanded in peripheral blood after treatment with radiotherapy and ipilimumab. The strongest predictors of response were reported to be early dynamic shifts in blood T cell clones along with a rise in serum interferon-beta following radiation.

Focal radiation therapy combined with CTLA-4 blockade (ipilimumab) was tested in patients with chemo-refractory metastatic non-small-cell lung cancer. A note on this clone: It lacks a known antigen. Within one base of it there is no much larger clone, and no base qualities were kept.

Library preparation used the immunoSEQ multiplex PCR assay. The table was pulled from immuneACCESS by TCRdb, which kept in-frame rearrangements only. Such tables lose some clones; where checked, under half of the loss comes from unresolved V genes, and the rest has no known cause. In this sample the table shows approximately 76,000 clones, 60% to 85% of which occur a single time. In total, the top ten clones hold 4% of the sample. Relative to germline, V is 3 bases shorter and J is 4 bases shorter, with 9 bases between their ends. The CDR3, from cysteine to phenylalanine, totals 13 residues. Just CDR3 DNA is preserved here, 39 bases in frame from base 1. Reading the germline V gene gives CDR1 ENHRY and CDR2 SYGVKD.

The chain is encoded by TRBV10-3 joined to TRBJ1-2; a weak D assignment points to TRBD1 (5 bases agree). This receptor was taken from a human donor with non-small cell lung cancer who had a partial response to radiotherapy plus ipilimumab. Some clones in this sample may be carry-over from other donors' samples. The sequencing used peripheral blood, collected from a patient treated with radiotherapy plus ipilimumab. The CDR3: CAISDLGGYGYTF. The DNA sequence is as follows: TGTGCCATCAGTGATCTGGGGGGCTATGGCTACACCTTC.